Here is one T cell receptor (beta chain) with its context. In its sample, this clonotype was seen a few times. The target of this receptor is not known. No per-base quality is available; no much larger clone lies one base away. Donors were 39 systemically healthy Caucasian individuals from Russia aged 6 to 90 years. Each donor gave 8 to 10 milliliters of peripheral blood, drawn into EDTA-treated Vacutainer tubes. Ficoll-Paque density-gradient centrifugation was used to isolate PBMCs, with at least 7 million per sample. Trizol reagent was used to extract total RNA from the PBMCs, yielding at least 6 micrograms per sample. For every donor, an aliquot of PBMCs went through flow cytometry to measure the percentages of naive CD45RAhigh/CD27high T cells. The sample is drawn from a study of blood T cells in healthy people across ages (dated by TCRdb to the mid-2010s). Regarding the complete study: In model experiments, template switching captured roughly one uniquely barcoded TCR beta cDNA molecule for every two T cells. Using deep sequencing normalized with unique cDNA molecular identifiers, the study measured how TCR beta repertoire diversity changes with age. The donors were split into four age groups: young (average around 15 years), middle-aged (about 40), aged (roughly 60) and long-lived (approximately 80). To avoid experimental bias, donors of different ages were spread randomly across the sequencing lanes. The study analyzed two additional independent replicas of 1 million unique cDNA reads from the same blood draw for two donors, one aged 18 to 29 and one aged 80 or older. Study-level results and caveats: As age increased, observed TCR beta diversity per million T cells dropped in a roughly linear way, and a significant reduction was already evident by age 40. Estimates of total diversity based on one million sequenced T cells were considered lower bounds and underestimates. Because the CMV infection status of the donors was unknown, age-related changes in expanded clonotypes may potentially have been confounded. There was a strong correlation between observed TCR beta diversity and the percentage of naive T cells measured by flow cytometry. Conclusive comparison of naive and antigen-experienced compartments was prevented by the profiling of bulk unsorted PBMCs. Compared with the aged group, the long-lived group had more naive CD4+ T cells, fewer expanded clones and increased TCR diversity, a pattern suggesting age selection.

The library came from 5' RACE. The sequencer listed for this sample is Illumina HiSeq 2500. A second PCR of about 6 to 12 cycles was run with a J-beta primer mix and a sample-barcoded 5' primer. Each TCR beta cDNA molecule received a unique molecular identifier from a template-switch 5' adaptor carrying 12 random nucleotides. Each sample yielded at least 2.5 million CDR3-containing paired-end reads. First-strand cDNA synthesis was performed from all RNA using the Mint cDNA synthesis kit, with priming by a TRBC-specific oligonucleotide. Following uracil-DNA glycosylase treatment, a first 18-cycle PCR with universal primers M1SS and BC2_uni_R was performed on all cDNA. Processing in the source paper ran as follows. Each sample was normalized by randomly selecting 1 million high-quality reads, each carrying a distinct molecular identifier. Reads sharing molecular identifiers were discarded rather than binned into consensus sequences. MiTCR, run with a Q25 quality threshold and the strictest error-elimination algorithm, handled CDR3 identification, clonotype clustering and error correction. A nonparametric unseen species model with Euler transformation was used to estimate lower-bound total TCR beta diversity. Through fastp at Q25 and MiXCR, TCRdb rebuilt clones from the public reads, retaining in-frame beta chains. Duplicate CDR3 protein sequences are folded into a single record with the most common DNA and genes. The V and J calls were determined by TCRdb, not by the authors. In this sample the table shows 550,000 to 750,000 distinct CDR3 sequences, more than 20% of which occur a single time. The top ten constitute 3% to 4% of the sample.

CDR1 is given as ENHRY and CDR2 as SYGVKD, both from the germline V gene. Spanning cysteine to phenylalanine, the CDR3 consists of 13 amino acids. The only DNA kept is the CDR3, 39 bases in frame from the first base. Sample: blood. The receptor was isolated from a man aged 65 to 79 in good health. Rearrangement joined TRBV10-3 to TRBJ2-7; TRBD1 might be the D gene, on 6 matching bases. The J call may be mistaken, given a closer DNA end match to TRBJ2-5. The DNA sequence is TGTGCCATCAGCACGCCAGGGGAAGAGACCCAGTACTTC. It translates as CAISTPGEETQYF.